This is a list of T cell receptor beta chains from one sample in a study of T cells after posttransplantation cyclophosphamide. Profiled with immunoSEQ multiplex PCR; TCRdb holds only in-frame clones, not every one. Of around 15,000 clones detected, about 82% appear once; the ten largest clones hold 2.5% to 3.5%. The source was PBMCs, collected roughly 460 days after allogeneic stem cell transplant with calcineurin inhibitor and methotrexate. These receptors all stem from a young adult male patient who received an allogeneic stem cell transplant from an unrelated donor, was CMV-positive, and had acute and chronic GVHD. The graft donor may account for some of the T cells. CDR3s include the opening cysteine and the closing phenylalanine or tryptophan. A D gene is named only where the DNA matches it firmly. Not all rows give a size; the values are once, few, many and, for expanded clones, a class.

d_call: TRBD1
j_call: TRBJ1-5
v_call: TRBV5-6
clone_size: once
cdr3_aa: CASSFMTGGEQPQHF
cdr3_nt: TGTGCCAGCAGCTTTATGACAGGGGGCGAGCAGCCCCAGCATTTT

d_call: NA
j_call: TRBJ2-7
v_call: TRBV6-5
clone_size: few
cdr3_aa: CASSYIIYEQYF
cdr3_nt: TGTGCCAGCAGTTATATTATCTACGAGCAGTACTTC

d_call: TRBD2
j_call: TRBJ2-7
v_call: TRBV7-2
clone_size: NA
cdr3_aa: CASSTPGGEVLTYEQYF
cdr3_nt: TGTGCCAGCAGCACCCCGGGAGGGGAAGTCCTCACCTACGAGCAGTACTTC

d_call: NA
j_call: TRBJ1-1
v_call: TRBV7-3
clone_size: NA
cdr3_aa: CASRSSEGMSEAFF
cdr3_nt: TGTGCCAGCAGGTCCAGTGAGGGAATGTCTGAAGCTTTCTTT

d_call: NA
j_call: TRBJ1-1
v_call: TRBV6-5
clone_size: NA
cdr3_aa: CASSEDSAYTEAFF
cdr3_nt: TGTGCCAGCAGCGAGGACAGCGCTTACACTGAAGCTTTCTTT

d_call: NA
j_call: TRBJ1-2
v_call: TRBV13
clone_size: NA
cdr3_aa: CASSLGTGDYGYTF
cdr3_nt: TGTGCCAGCAGCTTAGGTACGGGAGACTATGGCTACACCTTC

d_call: TRBD2
j_call: TRBJ2-1
v_call: TRBV7-3
clone_size: NA
cdr3_aa: CASSWGNTSGGYNEQFF
cdr3_nt: TGTGCCAGCAGCTGGGGGAACACTAGCGGGGGTTACAATGAGCAGTTCTTC

d_call: TRBD1
j_call: TRBJ1-2
v_call: TRBV6-5
clone_size: NA
cdr3_aa: CASRAPGTGGHGYTF
cdr3_nt: TGTGCCAGCAGGGCCCCCGGGACAGGGGGGCATGGCTACACCTTC

d_call: TRBD2
j_call: TRBJ2-1
v_call: TRBV5-6
clone_size: NA
cdr3_aa: CASSLSGRLYNEQFF
cdr3_nt: TGTGCCAGCAGCTTGAGCGGGAGGCTTTACAATGAGCAGTTCTTC

d_call: NA
j_call: TRBJ2-7
v_call: TRBV27
clone_size: NA
cdr3_aa: CASSWGESYEQYF
cdr3_nt: TGTGCCAGCTCCTGGGGAGAATCCTACGAGCAGTACTTC

d_call: NA
j_call: TRBJ2-5
v_call: TRBV7-7
clone_size: NA
cdr3_aa: CASSLASQGGVEETQYF
cdr3_nt: TGTGCTAGCAGCTTGGCCTCACAGGGTGGGGTCGAGGAGACCCAGTACTTC

d_call: NA
j_call: TRBJ2-3
v_call: TRBV9
clone_size: NA
cdr3_aa: CASSVSADTQYF
cdr3_nt: TGTGCCAGCAGCGTATCAGCGGATACGCAGTATTTT

d_call: TRBD2
j_call: TRBJ2-1
v_call: TRBV15
clone_size: once
cdr3_aa: CATSRGPLAGRRDEQFF
cdr3_nt: TGTGCCACCAGCAGAGGACCTCTAGCGGGAAGAAGGGATGAGCAGTTCTTC

d_call: NA
j_call: TRBJ2-7
v_call: TRBV5-1
clone_size: once
cdr3_aa: CASSRDFYEQYF
cdr3_nt: TGCGCCAGCAGCCGGGACTTTTACGAGCAGTACTTC

d_call: NA
j_call: TRBJ2-7
v_call: TRBV6-6
clone_size: NA
cdr3_aa: CASRLLQGSEQYF
cdr3_nt: TGTGCCAGCAGACTTTTACAGGGTTCCGAGCAGTACTTC

d_call: NA
j_call: TRBJ1-1
v_call: TRBV19
clone_size: once
cdr3_aa: CASSIRGRLYSEAFF
cdr3_nt: TGTGCCAGTAGTATCCGTGGCAGGCTCTATTCTGAAGCTTTCTTT

d_call: TRBD2
j_call: TRBJ2-7
v_call: TRBV18
clone_size: NA
cdr3_aa: CASSPTPSGDYEQYF
cdr3_nt: TGTGCCAGCTCACCAACACCTAGCGGGGACTACGAGCAGTACTTC

d_call: NA
j_call: TRBJ2-2
v_call: TRBV5-6
clone_size: NA
cdr3_aa: CASSLGLRLGAPGELFF
cdr3_nt: TGTGCCAGCAGCTTGGGCCTGCGACTAGGTGCACCCGGGGAGCTGTTTTTT

d_call: NA
j_call: TRBJ1-5
v_call: TRBV4-3
clone_size: medium-sized
cdr3_aa: CASSQDRGYNQPQHF
cdr3_nt: TGCGCCAGCAGCCAAGATCGAGGGTACAATCAGCCCCAGCATTTT

d_call: NA
j_call: TRBJ1-2
v_call: TRBV7-5
clone_size: NA
cdr3_aa: CVRSPWTGGLWYGYTF
cdr3_nt: TGTGTCAGAAGCCCCTGGACAGGGGGATTGTGGTATGGCTACACCTTC

d_call: NA
j_call: TRBJ2-5
v_call: TRBV20-1
clone_size: NA
cdr3_aa: CSAGGRGAIHF
cdr3_nt: TGCAGTGCTGGGGGACGGGGGGCGATTCACTTC

d_call: TRBD1
j_call: TRBJ1-1
v_call: TRBV9
clone_size: once
cdr3_aa: CASSEGQVFMNTEAFF
cdr3_nt: TGTGCCAGCAGCGAGGGACAGGTCTTCATGAACACTGAAGCTTTCTTT

d_call: TRBD2
j_call: TRBJ2-1
v_call: TRBV13
clone_size: NA
cdr3_aa: CASSLVLAGANYNEQFF
cdr3_nt: TGTGCCAGCAGCTTAGTCCTAGCGGGAGCTAACTACAATGAGCAGTTCTTC

d_call: NA
j_call: TRBJ2-7
v_call: TRBV7-8
clone_size: NA
cdr3_aa: CASAPGDPRGEQYF
cdr3_nt: TGTGCCAGCGCTCCCGGAGACCCCCGGGGCGAGCAGTACTTC

d_call: NA
j_call: TRBJ2-3
v_call: TRBV7-3
clone_size: NA
cdr3_aa: CASSFYGDTQYF
cdr3_nt: TGTGCCAGCAGCTTCTATGGAGATACGCAGTATTTT

d_call: NA
j_call: TRBJ2-3
v_call: TRBV18
clone_size: NA
cdr3_aa: CASSPATDTDTQYF
cdr3_nt: TGTGCCAGCTCACCAGCGACTGACACAGATACGCAGTATTTT

d_call: NA
j_call: TRBJ2-1
v_call: TRBV4-3
clone_size: NA
cdr3_aa: CASSQTTDNEQFF
cdr3_nt: TGCGCCAGCAGCCAAACGACAGACAATGAGCAGTTCTTC

d_call: NA
j_call: TRBJ2-7
v_call: TRBV19
clone_size: few
cdr3_aa: CASSVTGGDLFWEQYF
cdr3_nt: TGTGCCAGTAGTGTTACGGGGGGCGATTTGTTCTGGGAGCAGTACTTC

d_call: NA
j_call: TRBJ2-5
v_call: TRBV12-5
clone_size: once
cdr3_aa: CATGAGETQYF
cdr3_nt: TGTGCTACAGGGGCTGGGGAGACCCAGTACTTC

d_call: NA
j_call: TRBJ1-5
v_call: TRBV7-9
clone_size: NA
cdr3_aa: CASSPRRDQPQHF
cdr3_nt: TGTGCCAGCAGCCCCCGACGGGATCAGCCCCAGCATTTT

d_call: NA
j_call: TRBJ1-4
v_call: TRBV7-9
clone_size: NA
cdr3_aa: CASSLAGTLNEKLFF
cdr3_nt: TGTGCCAGCAGCTTAGCAGGGACTCTGAATGAAAAACTGTTTTTT

d_call: TRBD1
j_call: TRBJ1-1
v_call: TRBV28
clone_size: NA
cdr3_aa: CASRWGTGALVNTEAFF
cdr3_nt: TGTGCCAGCAGGTGGGGTACAGGGGCCCTTGTAAACACTGAAGCTTTCTTT

d_call: NA
j_call: TRBJ1-1
v_call: TRBV5-6
clone_size: NA
cdr3_aa: CASSFSGNTEAFF
cdr3_nt: TGTGCCAGCAGCTTCTCCGGGAACACTGAAGCTTTCTTT

d_call: TRBD1
j_call: TRBJ1-5
v_call: TRBV6-6
clone_size: NA
cdr3_aa: CASSSDRNLNQPQHF
cdr3_nt: TGTGCCAGCAGTTCGGACAGGAACCTTAATCAGCCCCAGCATTTT

d_call: NA
j_call: TRBJ2-1
v_call: TRBV5-1
clone_size: NA
cdr3_aa: CASSLVPDSNEQFF
cdr3_nt: TGCGCCAGCAGCTTGGTTCCAGACTCCAATGAGCAGTTCTTC

d_call: TRBD1
j_call: TRBJ2-2
v_call: TRBV6-6
clone_size: NA
cdr3_aa: CASADRGGANTGELFF
cdr3_nt: TGTGCCAGCGCGGACAGGGGCGGAGCGAACACCGGGGAGCTGTTTTTT

d_call: NA
j_call: TRBJ1-1
v_call: TRBV27
clone_size: NA
cdr3_aa: CASSLSGSTMAGTEAFF
cdr3_nt: TGTGCCAGCAGTTTATCGGGATCAACTATGGCGGGGACTGAAGCTTTCTTT

d_call: TRBD1
j_call: TRBJ2-7
v_call: TRBV7-2
clone_size: NA
cdr3_aa: CASSLLGQSYEQYF
cdr3_nt: TGTGCCAGCAGCCTGCTGGGACAGTCCTACGAGCAGTACTTC

d_call: TRBD1
j_call: TRBJ2-3
v_call: TRBV5-6
clone_size: NA
cdr3_aa: CASSLDTGGADTQYF
cdr3_nt: TGTGCCAGCAGCTTGGATACAGGGGGCGCAGATACGCAGTATTTT

d_call: NA
j_call: TRBJ2-7
v_call: TRBV6-5
clone_size: NA
cdr3_aa: CASSPTGQNYEQYF
cdr3_nt: TGTGCCAGCAGCCCTACCGGACAGAACTACGAGCAGTACTTC

d_call: NA
j_call: TRBJ2-7
v_call: TRBV11-1
clone_size: NA
cdr3_aa: CASSSQGLLSEQYF
cdr3_nt: TGTGCCAGCAGCTCCCAGGGGCTCCTAAGCGAGCAGTACTTC

d_call: NA
j_call: TRBJ2-1
v_call: TRBV28
clone_size: NA
cdr3_aa: CASDTGPKRDNEQFF
cdr3_nt: TGTGCCAGCGATACGGGACCCAAGCGGGACAATGAGCAGTTCTTC

d_call: TRBD1
j_call: TRBJ1-5
v_call: TRBV4-3
clone_size: NA
cdr3_aa: CASSEGQGLNQPQHF
cdr3_nt: TGCGCCAGCAGTGAGGGACAGGGCCTCAATCAGCCCCAGCATTTT

d_call: NA
j_call: TRBJ2-2
v_call: TRBV7-9
clone_size: NA
cdr3_aa: CASSFGTGELFF
cdr3_nt: TGTGCCAGCAGCTTCGGCACCGGGGAGCTGTTTTTT

d_call: NA
j_call: TRBJ1-1
v_call: TRBV29-1
clone_size: NA
cdr3_aa: CSVATGNTEAFF
cdr3_nt: TGCAGCGTCGCTACAGGGAACACTGAAGCTTTCTTT

d_call: NA
j_call: TRBJ2-4
v_call: TRBV5-1
clone_size: NA
cdr3_aa: CASSFGLVLAKNIQYF
cdr3_nt: TGCGCCAGCAGCTTTGGACTCGTTCTAGCCAAAAACATTCAGTACTTC

d_call: NA
j_call: TRBJ2-4
v_call: TRBV5-4
clone_size: NA
cdr3_aa: CASSAGTGTNIQYF
cdr3_nt: TGTGCCAGCAGCGCGGGGACGGGCACAAACATTCAGTACTTC

d_call: NA
j_call: TRBJ2-3
v_call: TRBV27
clone_size: NA
cdr3_aa: CASSLRGGQGDTQYF
cdr3_nt: TGTGCCAGCAGTTTAAGGGGGGGGCAGGGAGATACGCAGTATTTT

d_call: NA
j_call: TRBJ2-7
v_call: TRBV30
clone_size: NA
cdr3_aa: CAWSRAGAYEQYF
cdr3_nt: TGTGCCTGGAGTAGGGCAGGGGCCTACGAGCAGTACTTC

d_call: NA
j_call: TRBJ1-2
v_call: TRBV4-2
clone_size: NA
cdr3_aa: CASSQGFSEDPSYGYTF
cdr3_nt: TGTGCCAGCAGCCAAGGGTTTTCGGAGGACCCCAGCTATGGCTACACCTTC

d_call: TRBD1
j_call: TRBJ2-5
v_call: TRBV27
clone_size: NA
cdr3_aa: CASSFNRGFETQYF
cdr3_nt: TGTGCCAGCAGTTTTAACAGGGGTTTTGAGACCCAGTACTTC